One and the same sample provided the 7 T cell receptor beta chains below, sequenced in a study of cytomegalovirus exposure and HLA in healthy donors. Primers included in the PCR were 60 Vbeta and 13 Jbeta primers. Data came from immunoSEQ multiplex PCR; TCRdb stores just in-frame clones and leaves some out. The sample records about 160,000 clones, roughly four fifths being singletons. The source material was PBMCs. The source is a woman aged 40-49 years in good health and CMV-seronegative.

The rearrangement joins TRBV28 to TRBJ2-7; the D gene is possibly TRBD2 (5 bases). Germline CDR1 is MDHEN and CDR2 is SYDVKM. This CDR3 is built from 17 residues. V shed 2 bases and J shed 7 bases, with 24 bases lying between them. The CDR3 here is CASSLNRVGAPSSEQYF. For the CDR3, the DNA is TGTGCCAGCAGTTTAAATCGGGTGGGAGCCCCCAGCTCGGAGCAGTACTTC.

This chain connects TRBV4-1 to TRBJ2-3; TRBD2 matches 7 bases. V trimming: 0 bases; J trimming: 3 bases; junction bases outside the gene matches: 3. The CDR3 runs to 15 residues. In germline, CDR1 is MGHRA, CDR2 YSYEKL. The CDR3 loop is CASSQDGGGTDTQYF. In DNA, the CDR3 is TGCGCCAGCAGCCAAGATGGGGGAGGGACAGATACGCAGTATTTT.

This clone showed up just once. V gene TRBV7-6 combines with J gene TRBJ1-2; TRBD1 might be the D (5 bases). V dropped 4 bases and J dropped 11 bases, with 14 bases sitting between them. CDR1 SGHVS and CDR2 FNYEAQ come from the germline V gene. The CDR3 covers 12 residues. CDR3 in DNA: TGTGCCAGCAGCTCCTTTGGGCGGGGGTACACCTTC. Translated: CASSSFGRGYTF.

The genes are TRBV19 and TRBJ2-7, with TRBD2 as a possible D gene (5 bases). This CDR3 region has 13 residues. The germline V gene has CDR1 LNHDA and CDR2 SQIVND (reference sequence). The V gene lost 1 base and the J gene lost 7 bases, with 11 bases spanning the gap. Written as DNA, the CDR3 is TGTGCCAGTAGTATAGCCCCGGGGAGAGAGCAGTACTTC. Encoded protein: CASSIAPGREQYF.

The CDR3 DNA sequence: TGTGCCAGCAGTTACGAAGGACAGGGGCTAAATGGCTACACCTTC. Translating gives CASSYEGQGLNGYTF. The rearrangement joins TRBV6-5 to TRBJ1-2; 9 bases match TRBD1. CDR3 size: 15 residues. The V segment lost 2 bases and the J segment 6 bases; nucleotides outside the gene matches: 7. Germline loops: CDR1 MNHEY, CDR2 SVGAGI.

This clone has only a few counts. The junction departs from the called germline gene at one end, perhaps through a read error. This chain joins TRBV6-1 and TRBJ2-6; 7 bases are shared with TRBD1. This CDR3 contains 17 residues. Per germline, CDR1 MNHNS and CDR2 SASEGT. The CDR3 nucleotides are TGTGCCAGCAGTGAGAGGGACAGACCGACTGGAGCCAACGTCCTGACTTTC. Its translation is CASSERDRPTGANVLTF.

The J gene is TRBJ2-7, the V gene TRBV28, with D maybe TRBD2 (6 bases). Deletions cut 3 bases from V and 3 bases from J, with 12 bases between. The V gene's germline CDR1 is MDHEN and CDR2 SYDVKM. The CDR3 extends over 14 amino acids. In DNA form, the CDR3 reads TGTGCCAGCAGTTTTGTGGGGGGTCGCTACGAGCAGTACTTC. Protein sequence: CASSFVGGRYEQYF.